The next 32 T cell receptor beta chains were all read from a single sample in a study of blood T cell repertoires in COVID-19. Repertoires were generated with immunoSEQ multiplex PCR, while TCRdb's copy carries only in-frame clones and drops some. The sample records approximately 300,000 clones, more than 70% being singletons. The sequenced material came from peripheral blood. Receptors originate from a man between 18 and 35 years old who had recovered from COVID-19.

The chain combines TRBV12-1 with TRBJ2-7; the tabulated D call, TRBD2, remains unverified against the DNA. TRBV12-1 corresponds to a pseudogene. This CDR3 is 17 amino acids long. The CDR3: CASSCAGLSGPSYEQYF. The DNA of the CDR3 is TGTGCCAGCAGCTGTGCCGGACTAAGCGGGCCCTCCTACGAGCAGTACTTC.

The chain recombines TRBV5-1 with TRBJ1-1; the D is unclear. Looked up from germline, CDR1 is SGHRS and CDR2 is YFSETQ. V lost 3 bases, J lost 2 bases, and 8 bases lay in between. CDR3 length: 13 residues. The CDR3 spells CASSYHRNTEAFF. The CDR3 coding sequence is TGCGCCAGCAGCTACCACAGAAACACTGAAGCTTTCTTT.

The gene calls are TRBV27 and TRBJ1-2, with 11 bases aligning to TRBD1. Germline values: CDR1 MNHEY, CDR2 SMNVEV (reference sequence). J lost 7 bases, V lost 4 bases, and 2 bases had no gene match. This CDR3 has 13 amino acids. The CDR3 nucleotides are TGTGCCAGCAGTTCCGGACAGGGGGCTGGCTACACCTTC. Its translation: CASSSGQGAGYTF.

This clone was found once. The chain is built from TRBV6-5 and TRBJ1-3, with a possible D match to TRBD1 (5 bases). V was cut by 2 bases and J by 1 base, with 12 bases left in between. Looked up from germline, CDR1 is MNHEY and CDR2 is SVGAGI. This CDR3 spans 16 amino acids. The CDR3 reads CASSYPGAGSGNTIYF. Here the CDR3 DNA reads TGTGCCAGCAGTTACCCCGGGGCGGGGTCTGGAAACACCATATATTTT.

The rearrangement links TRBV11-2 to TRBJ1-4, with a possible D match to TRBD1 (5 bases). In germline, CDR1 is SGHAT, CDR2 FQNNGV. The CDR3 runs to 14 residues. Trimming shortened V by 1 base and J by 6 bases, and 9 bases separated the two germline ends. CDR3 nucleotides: TGTGCCAGCAGCTTAGTCGGGGGGTATGAAAAACTGTTTTTT. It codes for CASSLVGGYEKLFF.

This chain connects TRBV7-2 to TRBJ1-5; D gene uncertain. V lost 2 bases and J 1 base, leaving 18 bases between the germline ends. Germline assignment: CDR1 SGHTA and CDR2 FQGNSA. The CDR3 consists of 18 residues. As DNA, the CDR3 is TGTGCCAGCAGCTTACGGTTGCGGGGTAGAAGGAGCAATCAGCCCCAGCATTTT. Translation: CASSLRLRGRRSNQPQHF.

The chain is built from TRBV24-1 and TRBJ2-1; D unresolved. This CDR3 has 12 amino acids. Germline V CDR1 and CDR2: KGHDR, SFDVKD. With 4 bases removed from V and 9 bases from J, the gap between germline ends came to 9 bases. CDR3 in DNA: TGTGCCACCAGTGACCAGACAAGTGAGCAGTTCTTC. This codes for CATSDQTSEQFF.

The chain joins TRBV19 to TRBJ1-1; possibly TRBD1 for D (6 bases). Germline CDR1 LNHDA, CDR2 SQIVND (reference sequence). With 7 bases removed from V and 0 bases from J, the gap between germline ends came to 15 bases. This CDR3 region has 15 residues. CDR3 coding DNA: TGTGCCAGTATCCGAGGACAGAACCTGAACACTGAAGCTTTCTTT. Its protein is CASIRGQNLNTEAFF.

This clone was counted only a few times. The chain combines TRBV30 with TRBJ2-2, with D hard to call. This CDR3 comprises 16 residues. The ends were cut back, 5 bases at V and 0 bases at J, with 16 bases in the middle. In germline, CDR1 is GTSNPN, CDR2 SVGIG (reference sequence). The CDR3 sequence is CAWQKGAYANTGELFF. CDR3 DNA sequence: TGTGCCTGGCAAAAAGGAGCCTACGCGAACACCGGGGAGCTGTTTTTT.

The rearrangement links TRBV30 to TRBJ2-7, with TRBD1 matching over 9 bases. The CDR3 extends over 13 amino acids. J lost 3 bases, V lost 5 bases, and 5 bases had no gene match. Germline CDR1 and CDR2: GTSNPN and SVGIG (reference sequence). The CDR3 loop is CAWVDRGIYEQYF. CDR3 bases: TGTGCCTGGGTAGACAGGGGGATCTACGAGCAGTACTTC.

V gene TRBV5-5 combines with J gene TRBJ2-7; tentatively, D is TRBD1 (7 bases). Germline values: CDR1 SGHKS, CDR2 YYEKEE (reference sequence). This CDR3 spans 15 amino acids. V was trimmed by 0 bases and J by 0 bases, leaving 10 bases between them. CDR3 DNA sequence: TGTGCCAGCAGCTTGGTCCAGGGGGGCTCCTACGAGCAGTACTTC. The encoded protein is CASSLVQGGSYEQYF.

CDR3 DNA sequence: TGTGCCAGCTCCCGAGGCGATAGCTCCTACAATGAGCAGTTCTTC. It translates to CASSRGDSSYNEQFF. The chain has TRBV7-9 and TRBJ2-1; D call uncertain. The CDR3 totals 15 residues. From germline, CDR1 is SEHNR and CDR2 FQNEAQ (reference sequence). V was shortened by 8 bases and J by 0 bases, with 14 bases between the two germline ends.

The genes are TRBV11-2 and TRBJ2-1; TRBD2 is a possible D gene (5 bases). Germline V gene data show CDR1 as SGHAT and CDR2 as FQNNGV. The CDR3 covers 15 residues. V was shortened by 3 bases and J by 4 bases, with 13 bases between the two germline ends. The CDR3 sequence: CASSFPAGHYNEQFF. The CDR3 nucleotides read TGTGCCAGCAGCTTCCCCGCGGGTCATTACAATGAGCAGTTCTTC.

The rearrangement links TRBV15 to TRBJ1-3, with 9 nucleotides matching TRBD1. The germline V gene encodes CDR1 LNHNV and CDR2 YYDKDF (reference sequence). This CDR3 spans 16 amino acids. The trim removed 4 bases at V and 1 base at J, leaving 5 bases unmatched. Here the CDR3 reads CATSTGTGSSGNTIYF. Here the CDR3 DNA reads TGTGCCACCAGCACTGGGACAGGGTCTTCTGGAAACACCATATATTTT.

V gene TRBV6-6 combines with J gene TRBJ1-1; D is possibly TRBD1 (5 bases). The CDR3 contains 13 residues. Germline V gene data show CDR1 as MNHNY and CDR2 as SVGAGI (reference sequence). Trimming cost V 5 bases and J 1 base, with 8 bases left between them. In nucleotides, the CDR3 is TGTGCCAGCAGTGGTCAGGGGAACACTGAAGCTTTCTTT. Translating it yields CASSGQGNTEAFF.

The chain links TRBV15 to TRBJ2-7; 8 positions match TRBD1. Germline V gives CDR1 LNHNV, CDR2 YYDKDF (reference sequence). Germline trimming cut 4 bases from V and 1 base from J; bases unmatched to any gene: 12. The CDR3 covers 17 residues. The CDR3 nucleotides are TGTGCCACCAGCATCCACCTTGGACAGGGCAAGTCCTACGAGCAGTACTTC. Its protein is CATSIHLGQGKSYEQYF.

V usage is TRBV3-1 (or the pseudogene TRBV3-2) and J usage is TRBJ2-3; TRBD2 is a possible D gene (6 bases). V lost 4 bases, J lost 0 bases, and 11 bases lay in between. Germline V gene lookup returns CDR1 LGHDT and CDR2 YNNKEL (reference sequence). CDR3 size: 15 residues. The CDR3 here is CASSLRGTSTDTQYF. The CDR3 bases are TGTGCCAGCAGCCTTCGGGGGACGAGCACAGATACGCAGTATTTT.

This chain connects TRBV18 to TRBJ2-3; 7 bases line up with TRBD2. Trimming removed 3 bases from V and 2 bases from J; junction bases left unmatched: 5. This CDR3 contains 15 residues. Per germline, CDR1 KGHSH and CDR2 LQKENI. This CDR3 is CASSPTLADTDTQYF. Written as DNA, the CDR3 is TGTGCCAGCTCACCGACGCTAGCGGACACAGATACGCAGTATTTT.

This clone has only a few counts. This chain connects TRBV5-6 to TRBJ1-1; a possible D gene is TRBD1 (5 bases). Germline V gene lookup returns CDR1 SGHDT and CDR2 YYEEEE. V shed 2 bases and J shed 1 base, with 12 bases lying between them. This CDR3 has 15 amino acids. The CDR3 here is CASSLMGRENTEAFF. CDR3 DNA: TGTGCCAGCAGCTTAATGGGCAGGGAGAACACTGAAGCTTTCTTT.

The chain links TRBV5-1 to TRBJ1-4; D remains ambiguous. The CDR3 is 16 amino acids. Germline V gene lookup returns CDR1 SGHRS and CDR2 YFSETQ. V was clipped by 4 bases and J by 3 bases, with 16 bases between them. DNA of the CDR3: TGCGCCAGCAGCCAGAGTAGTCCGGAGTCTAATGAAAAACTGTTTTTT. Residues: CASSQSSPESNEKLFF.

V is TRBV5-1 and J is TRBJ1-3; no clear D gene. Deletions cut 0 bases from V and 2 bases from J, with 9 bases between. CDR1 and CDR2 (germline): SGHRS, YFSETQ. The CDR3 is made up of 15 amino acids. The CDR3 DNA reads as TGCGCCAGCAGCTTGGATTCCGGGACTGGAAACACCATATATTTT. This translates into CASSLDSGTGNTIYF.

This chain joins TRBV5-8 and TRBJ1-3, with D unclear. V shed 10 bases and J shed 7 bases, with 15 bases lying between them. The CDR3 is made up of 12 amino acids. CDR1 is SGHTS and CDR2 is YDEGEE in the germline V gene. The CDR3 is CADLPQLNTIYF. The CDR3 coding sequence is TGTGCCGACTTACCGCAGCTGAACACCATATATTTT.

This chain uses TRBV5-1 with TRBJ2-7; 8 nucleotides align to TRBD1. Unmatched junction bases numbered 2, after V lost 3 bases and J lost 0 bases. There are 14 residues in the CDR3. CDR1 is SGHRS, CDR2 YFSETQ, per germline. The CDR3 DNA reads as TGCGCCAGCAGCTGGACAGGGAGCTCCTACGAGCAGTACTTC. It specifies CASSWTGSSYEQYF.

As DNA, the CDR3 is TGCGCCAGCAGGGACTACGGGCATGAAAAACTGTTTTTT. It codes for CASRDYGHEKLFF. The V call is TRBV5-1, the J call TRBJ1-4; D is uncertain. Per germline, CDR1 SGHRS and CDR2 YFSETQ. The CDR3 is 13 amino acids. V lost 5 bases and J 6 bases, leaving 11 bases between the germline ends.

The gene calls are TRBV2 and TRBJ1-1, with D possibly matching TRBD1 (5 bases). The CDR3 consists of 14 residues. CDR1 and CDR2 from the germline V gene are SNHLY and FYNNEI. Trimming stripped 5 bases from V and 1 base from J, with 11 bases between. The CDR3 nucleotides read TGTGCCAGCAGTACCACCACAGGGAACACTGAAGCTTTCTTT. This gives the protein CASSTTTGNTEAFF.

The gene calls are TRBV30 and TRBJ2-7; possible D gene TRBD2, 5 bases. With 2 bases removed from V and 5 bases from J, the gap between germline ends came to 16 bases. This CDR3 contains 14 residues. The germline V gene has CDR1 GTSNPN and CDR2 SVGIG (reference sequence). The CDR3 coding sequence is TGTGCCTGGAGTTCGGTTCCTCCCGGGGACGAGCAGTACTTC. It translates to CAWSSVPPGDEQYF.

CDR3 residues: CASSSTGVGGANVLTF. The CDR3 region has the DNA TGCGCCAGCAGCTCCACAGGGGTCGGTGGGGCCAACGTCCTGACTTTC. V is TRBV5-1 and J is TRBJ2-6; the match to TRBD1 covers 7 bases. The length of the CDR3 is 16 residues. The V gene end was trimmed by 3 bases and the J gene end by 3 bases; junction bases not matched to a gene: 6. Germline lookup yields CDR1 SGHRS and CDR2 YFSETQ.

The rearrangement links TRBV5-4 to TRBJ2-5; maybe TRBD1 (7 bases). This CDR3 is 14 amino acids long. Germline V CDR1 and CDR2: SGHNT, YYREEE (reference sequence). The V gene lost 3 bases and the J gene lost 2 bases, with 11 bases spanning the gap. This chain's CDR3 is CASSSTGRQETQYF. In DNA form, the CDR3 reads TGTGCCAGCAGCTCGACAGGGAGGCAAGAGACCCAGTACTTC.

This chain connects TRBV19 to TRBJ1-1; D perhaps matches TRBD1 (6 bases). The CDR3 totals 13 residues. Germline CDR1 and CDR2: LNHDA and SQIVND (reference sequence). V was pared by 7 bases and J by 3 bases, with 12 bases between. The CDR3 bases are TGTGCCAGTAATTACAGGGAAGACACTGAAGCTTTCTTT. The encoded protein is CASNYREDTEAFF. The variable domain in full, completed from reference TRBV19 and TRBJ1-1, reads DGGITQSPKYLFRKEGQNVTLSCEQNLNHDAMYWYRQDPGQGLRLIYYSQIVNDFQKGDIAEGYSVSREKKESFPLTVTSAQKNPTAFYLCASNYREDTEAFFGQGTRLTVV.

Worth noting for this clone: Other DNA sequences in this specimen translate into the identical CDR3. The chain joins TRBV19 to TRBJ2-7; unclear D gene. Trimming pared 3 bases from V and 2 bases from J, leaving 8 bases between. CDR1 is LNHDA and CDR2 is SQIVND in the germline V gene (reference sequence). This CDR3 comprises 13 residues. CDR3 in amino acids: CASSIREAYEQYF. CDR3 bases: TGTGCCAGTAGTATTAGAGAAGCCTACGAGCAGTACTTC.

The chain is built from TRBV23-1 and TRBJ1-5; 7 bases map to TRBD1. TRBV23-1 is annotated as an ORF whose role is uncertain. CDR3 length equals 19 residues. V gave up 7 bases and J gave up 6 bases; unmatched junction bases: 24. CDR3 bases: TGCGCCAGCAAGAACGCGAGAGGGACAGATTGTGTTTGTGCTCAGCCCCAGCATTTT. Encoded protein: CASKNARGTDCVCAQPQHF.

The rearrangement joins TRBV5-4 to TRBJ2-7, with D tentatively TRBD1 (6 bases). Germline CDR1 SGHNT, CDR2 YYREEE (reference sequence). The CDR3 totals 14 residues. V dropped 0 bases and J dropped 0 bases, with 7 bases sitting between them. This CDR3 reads CASSLGQDSYEQYF. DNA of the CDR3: TGTGCCAGCAGCTTGGGACAGGACTCCTACGAGCAGTACTTC.